This TCR beta chain was found in a study of neurological immune-mediated disorders. Whole-study context: The multiple sclerosis group of roughly 34 included some 30 relapsing-remitting and 3 secondary progressive patients.

It was by 5'RACE with 10-nucleotide random UMIs that the cDNA was made. TCRdb called the 5' RACE reads again in MiXCR, with one record for every CDR3 protein. The sample consists of 65,000 to 95,000 distinct CDR3 sequences, 5% to 6% of them appearing once. In its sample, this clonotype was seen many times. This CDR3 spans 18 amino acids. Germline lookup yields CDR1 ENHRY and CDR2 SYGVKD. J gave up 7 bases and V 0 bases, and 12 bases lay outside the gene matches. What was sequenced was PBMCs. This rearrangement joins TRBV10-3 to TRBJ2-5; 12 bases match TRBD1. This TCR came from a woman aged 25 to 45 with multiple sclerosis. CDR3 sequence (DNA): TGTGCCATCAGTGAGTCGATCTCCAGGGACAGGGGGCTCGGGACCCAGTACTTC. Amino acid sequence: CAISESISRDRGLGTQYF.